Each of the 18 T cell receptor beta chains below was sequenced from the same sample in a study of T cell repertoires in cytomegalovirus infection. TCRdb re-derived calls from the reads in MiXCR, one entry per CDR3 protein. The sample shows about 310,000 distinct CDR3 sequences, more than 20% of them seen only once. These receptors have no identified antigens. Sequencing used cultured PBMCs, obtained from culture after CMV antigen stimulation. These TCRs come from a human donor in good health (CMV status not recorded). Some clones in this sample may be carry-over from other donors' samples.

The rearrangement uses TRBV15 and TRBJ2-1, with a weak D call TRBD2 (6 bases). CDR1 LNHNV and CDR2 YYDKDF come from the germline V gene (reference sequence). Trimming took off 3 bases at V and 8 bases at J, with 11 bases between the two ends. The CDR3 is made up of 13 amino acids. The CDR3 DNA sequence: TGTGCCACCAGCAGGGAGGGCAGGGATGAGCAGTTCTTC. This translates into CATSREGRDEQFF. The variable domain in full, with the rest retrieved from reference TRBV15 and TRBJ2-1, is DAMVIQNPRYQVTQFGKPVTLSCSQTLNHNVMYWYQQKSSQAPKLLFHYYDKDFNNEADTPDNFQSRRPNTSFCFLDIRSPGLGDTAMYLCATSREGRDEQFFGPGTRLTVL.

The chain has TRBV2 and TRBJ1-2; TRBD1 matches at 7 bases. This CDR3 is 15 amino acids long. The V segment lost 5 bases and the J segment 3 bases; nucleotides outside the gene matches: 9. From germline, CDR1 is SNHLY and CDR2 FYNNEI. The DNA for the CDR3 is TGTGCCAGCAGTCCCCGTAGGGACAGCGACTATGGCTACACCTTC. Translation: CASSPRRDSDYGYTF.

The chain recombines TRBV19 with TRBJ2-2; D might be TRBD1 or TRBD2, each matching 5 bases. This CDR3 is 16 amino acids long. CDR1 LNHDA and CDR2 SQIVND come from the germline V gene (reference sequence). The V and J ends lost 3 bases and 8 bases respectively, with 19 bases between them. CDR3 protein: CASSILNRDPRGELFF. Written as DNA, the CDR3 is TGTGCCAGTAGTATCCTTAACCGGGACCCCCGAGGGGAGCTGTTTTTT.

This clonotype came up a few times. This chain joins TRBV4-2 and TRBJ1-1; D is unresolved. Looked up from germline, CDR1 is LGHNA and CDR2 is YNFKEQ. Trimming took 1 base from V and 3 from J, leaving 12 bases between them. The CDR3 covers 15 residues. DNA of the CDR3: TGTGCCAGCAGCCAAGCCCCCCTGGGTGACACTGAAGCTTTCTTT. It yields the protein CASSQAPLGDTEAFF.

This clonotype showed up many times. The chain has TRBV7-2 and TRBJ1-1, with TRBD1 matching 7 bases. Germline values: CDR1 SGHTA, CDR2 FQGNSA. The length of the CDR3 is 15 residues. The V segment lost 6 bases and the J segment 1 base; nucleotides outside the gene matches: 8. This CDR3 is CASSSTGVGNTEAFF. The CDR3 coding sequence is TGTGCCAGCAGTTCCACAGGGGTGGGGAACACTGAAGCTTTCTTT.

Ten or more counts support this clonotype. CDR3 sequence: CASSSTGPYEQYV. For the CDR3, the DNA is TGTGCCAGCAGCTCAACAGGCCCCTACGAGCAGTACGTC. The chain uses TRBV7-8 and TRBJ2-7; D perhaps matches TRBD1 (5 bases). This CDR3 spans 13 amino acids. V gave up 4 bases and J gave up 2 bases, with 9 bases separating them. Germline V gene sequence: CDR1 SGHVS, CDR2 FQNEAQ.

There are a few counts of this clonotype. The genes are TRBV25-1 and TRBJ1-1, with 9 bases lining up with TRBD1. The CDR3 has 16 amino acids. Germline V gene sequence: CDR1 MGHDK, CDR2 SYGVNS. Germline trimming cut 7 bases from V and 2 bases from J; bases unmatched to any gene: 11. The DNA for the CDR3 is TGTGCCAGCATTACAGGGGGCGCGAGTCAAAACACTGAAGCTTTCTTT. This translates into CASITGGASQNTEAFF.

This clonotype was seen more than once but under ten times. This chain connects TRBV7-8 to TRBJ2-1; 7 nucleotides agree with TRBD1. Looked up from germline, CDR1 is SGHVS and CDR2 is FQNEAQ. This CDR3 has 14 amino acids. V lost 4 bases, J lost 7 bases, and 7 bases stayed unmatched. The CDR3 DNA sequence: TGTGCCAGCAGCTCCCGACAGGGCAGAAATGAGCAGTTCTTC. This sequence encodes CASSSRQGRNEQFF.

This clonotype has more than one count but fewer than ten. The chain employs TRBV18 and TRBJ2-5; unclear D gene. V lost 1 base to trimming and J lost 5 bases, with 8 bases between them. CDR3 length: 13 amino acids. The germline V gene has CDR1 KGHSH and CDR2 LQKENI. The CDR3 sequence: CASSPRSEETQYF. The CDR3 nucleotides are TGTGCCAGCTCACCACGATCTGAGGAGACCCAGTACTTC. Using reference TRBV18 and TRBJ2-5 for the parts outside the CDR3, the full variable domain is NAGVMQNPRHLVRRRGQEARLRCSPMKGHSHVYWYRQLPEEGLKFMVYLQKENIIDESGMPKERFSAEFPKEGPSILRIQQVVRGDSAAYFCASSPRSEETQYFGPGTRLLVL.

The table lists this clonotype with many counts. V and J are TRBV7-8 and TRBJ2-2, with 8 nucleotides matching TRBD2. Looked up from germline, CDR1 is SGHVS and CDR2 is FQNEAQ. The length of the CDR3 is 15 residues. Trimming took 5 bases from V and 3 from J; bases not matched to a gene: 5. The CDR3 is CASSTSGRDTGELFF. CDR3 nucleotides: TGTGCCAGCAGCACAAGCGGGAGAGACACCGGGGAGCTGTTTTTT.

The V call is TRBV7-2, the J call TRBJ2-1; 10 bases align to TRBD2. The J segment lost 5 bases and the V segment lost 5 bases, leaving 6 bases of the junction unmatched. CDR1 and CDR2 (germline): SGHTA, FQGNSA. The length of the CDR3 is 15 residues. CDR3 DNA sequence: TGTGCCAGCAGCCCAGCGGGAGGGTACCACAATGAGCAGTTCTTC. Its translation: CASSPAGGYHNEQFF.

The chain links TRBV5-4 to TRBJ2-3; TRBD1 matches 9 bases. The CDR3 runs to 16 residues. Losses at the gene ends were 3 bases for V and 2 bases for J; bases not matched to a gene: 7. Germline-derived CDR1 and CDR2 are SGHNT and YYREEE (reference sequence). The CDR3 sequence is CASSSRRQGVTDTQYF. The CDR3 bases are TGTGCCAGCAGCTCCCGAAGACAGGGGGTCACAGATACGCAGTATTTT.

The chain couples TRBV7-2 to TRBJ2-7; the D gene could be TRBD1 or TRBD2 (5 bases each). This CDR3 region has 13 residues. CDR1 is SGHTA, CDR2 FQGNSA, per germline. Trimming removed 0 bases from V and 6 bases from J, with 9 bases in between. CDR3 coding DNA: TGTGCCAGCAGCTTAGCGCGTGGGACCGAGCAGTACGTC. Protein product: CASSLARGTEQYV.

This rearrangement joins TRBV3-1 to TRBJ2-7; D ambiguous. V was clipped by 1 base and J by 5 bases, with 9 bases between them. Germline V gene sequence: CDR1 LGHDT, CDR2 YNNKEL (reference sequence). The CDR3 contains 13 residues. The CDR3 region has the DNA TGTGCCAGCAGCCAAGGAAGGGCCGACGAGCAGTACTTC. Protein sequence: CASSQGRADEQYF.

The rearrangement uses TRBV12-3 or TRBV12-4 and TRBJ2-5; 8 positions agree with TRBD1. V trimming: 7 bases; J trimming: 4 bases; junction bases outside the gene matches: 5. The CDR3 length is 13 residues. The CDR3 bases are TGTGCCAGCAACATAGGACAGGGAGAGACCCAGTACTTC. It encodes CASNIGQGETQYF.

The chain recombines TRBV12-3 or TRBV12-4 with TRBJ2-5; 9 nucleotides agree with TRBD2. This CDR3 contains 16 residues. With V trimmed by 2 bases and J by 1 base, 5 bases remained unmatched. The CDR3 DNA is TGTGCCAGCAGTTTACTACTAGCGGGTGTCCAAGAGACCCAGTACTTC. This encodes CASSLLLAGVQETQYF.

In this sample, this clonotype turned up many times. The chain couples TRBV28 to TRBJ2-6; the match to TRBD1 covers 8 bases. The J segment lost 2 bases and the V segment lost 6 bases, leaving 3 bases of the junction unmatched. This CDR3 spans 15 amino acids. CDR1 is MDHEN, CDR2 SYDVKM, per germline. CDR3 nucleotides: TGTGCCAGCAGACCACAGGGGGCTGGGGCCAACGTCCTGACTTTC. Translated: CASRPQGAGANVLTF.

The chain recombines TRBV4-1 with TRBJ1-2; no firm D call. V lost 3 bases and J lost 2, with 1 base in between. The CDR3 covers 11 residues. The germline gives CDR1 MGHRA, CDR2 YSYEKL. The CDR3 bases are TGCGCCAGCAGCCACAACTATGGCTACACCTTC. This sequence encodes CASSHNYGYTF.